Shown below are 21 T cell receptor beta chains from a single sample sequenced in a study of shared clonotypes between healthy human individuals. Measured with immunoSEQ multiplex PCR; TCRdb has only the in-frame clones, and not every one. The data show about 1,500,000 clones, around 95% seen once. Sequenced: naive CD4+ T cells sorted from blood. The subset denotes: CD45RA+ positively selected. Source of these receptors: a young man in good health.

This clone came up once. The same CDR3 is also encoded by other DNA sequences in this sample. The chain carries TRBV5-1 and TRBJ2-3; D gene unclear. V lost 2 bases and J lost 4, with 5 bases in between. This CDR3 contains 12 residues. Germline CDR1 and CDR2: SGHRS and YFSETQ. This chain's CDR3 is CASSFRADTQYF. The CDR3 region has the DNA TGCGCCAGCAGCTTTCGCGCAGATACGCAGTATTTT.

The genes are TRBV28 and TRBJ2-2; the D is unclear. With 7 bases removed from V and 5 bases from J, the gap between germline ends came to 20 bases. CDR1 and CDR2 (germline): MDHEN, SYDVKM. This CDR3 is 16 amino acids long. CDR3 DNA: TGTGCCAGCATAAACTTGCGTGGGCCGATGACCGGGGAGCTGTTTTTT. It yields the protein CASINLRGPMTGELFF.

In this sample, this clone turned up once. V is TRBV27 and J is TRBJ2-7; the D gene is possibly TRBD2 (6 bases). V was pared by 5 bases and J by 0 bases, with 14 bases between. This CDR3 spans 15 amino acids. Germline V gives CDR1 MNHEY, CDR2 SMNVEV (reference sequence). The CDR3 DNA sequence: TGTGCCAGCAGTGATCTAGCGCACGCCTCCTACGAGCAGTACTTC. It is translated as CASSDLAHASYEQYF.

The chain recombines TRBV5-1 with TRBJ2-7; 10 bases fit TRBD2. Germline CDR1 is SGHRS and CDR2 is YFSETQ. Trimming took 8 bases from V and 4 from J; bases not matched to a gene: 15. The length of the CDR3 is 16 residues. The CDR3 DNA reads TGCGCCAGTTCAAGCGGGCTAGCGGGAGAGAGATACGAGCAGTACTTC. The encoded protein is CASSSGLAGERYEQYF.

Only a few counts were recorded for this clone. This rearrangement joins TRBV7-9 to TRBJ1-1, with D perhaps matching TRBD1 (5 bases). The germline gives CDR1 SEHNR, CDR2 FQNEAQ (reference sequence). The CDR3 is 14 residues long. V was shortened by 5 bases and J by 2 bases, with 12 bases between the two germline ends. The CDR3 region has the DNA TGTGCCAGCAGCCCTTCACAGGCTAACACTGAAGCTTTCTTT. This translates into CASSPSQANTEAFF.

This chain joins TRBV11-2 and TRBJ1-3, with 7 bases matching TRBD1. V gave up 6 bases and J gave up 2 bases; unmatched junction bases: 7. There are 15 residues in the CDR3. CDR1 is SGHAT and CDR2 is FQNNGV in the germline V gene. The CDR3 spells CASRPPGTAGNTIYF. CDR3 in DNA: TGTGCCAGCAGACCCCCTGGGACAGCTGGAAACACCATATATTTT.

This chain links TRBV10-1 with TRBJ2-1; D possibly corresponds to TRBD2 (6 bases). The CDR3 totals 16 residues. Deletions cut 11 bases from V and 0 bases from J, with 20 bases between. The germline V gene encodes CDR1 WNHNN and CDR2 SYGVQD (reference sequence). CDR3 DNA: TGCGCCCCTCACTGGTGTGGGAGGAGCTCCTACAATGAGCAGTTCTTC. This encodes CAPHWCGRSSYNEQFF.

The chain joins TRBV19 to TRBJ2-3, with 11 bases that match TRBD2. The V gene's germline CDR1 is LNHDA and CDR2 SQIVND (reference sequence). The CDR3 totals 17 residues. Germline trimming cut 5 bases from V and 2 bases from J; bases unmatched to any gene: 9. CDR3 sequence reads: CASSPGTSGTYTDTQYF. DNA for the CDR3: TGTGCCAGTAGTCCCGGGACTAGCGGAACGTACACAGATACGCAGTATTTT. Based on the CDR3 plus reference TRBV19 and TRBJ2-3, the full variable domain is DGGITQSPKYLFRKEGQNVTLSCEQNLNHDAMYWYRQDPGQGLRLIYYSQIVNDFQKGDIAEGYSVSREKKESFPLTVTSAQKNPTAFYLCASSPGTSGTYTDTQYFGPGTRLTVL.

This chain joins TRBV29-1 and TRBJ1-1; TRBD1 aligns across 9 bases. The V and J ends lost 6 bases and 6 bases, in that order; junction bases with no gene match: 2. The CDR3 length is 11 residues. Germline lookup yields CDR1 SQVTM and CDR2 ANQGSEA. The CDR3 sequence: CSVGTGPEAFF. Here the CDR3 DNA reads TGCAGCGTCGGGACAGGGCCTGAAGCTTTCTTT.

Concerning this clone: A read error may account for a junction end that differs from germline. In DNA form, the CDR3 reads TGTGCCAGCAGCTTGGAGGTCCTAGCGGGGTCCACTTCATCTCATATGAACTTC. Amino acid sequence: CASSLEVLAGSTSSHMNF. The chain recombines TRBV5-6 with TRBJ2-5, with 9 bases lining up with TRBD2. The CDR3 totals 18 residues. Germline V gene lookup returns CDR1 SGHDT and CDR2 YYEEEE.

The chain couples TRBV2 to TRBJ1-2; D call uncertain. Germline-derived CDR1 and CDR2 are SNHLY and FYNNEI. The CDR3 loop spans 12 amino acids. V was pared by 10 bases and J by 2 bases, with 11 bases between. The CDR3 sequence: CATWTENYGYTF. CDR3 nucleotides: TGTGCCACCTGGACCGAGAACTATGGCTACACCTTC.

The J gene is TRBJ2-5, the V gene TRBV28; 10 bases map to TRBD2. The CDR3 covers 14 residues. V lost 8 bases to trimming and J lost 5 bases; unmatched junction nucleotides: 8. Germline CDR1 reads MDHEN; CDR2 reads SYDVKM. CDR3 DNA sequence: TGTGCCAGCGGGATTCTAGCGGGAGTTGAGACCCAGTACTTC. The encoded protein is CASGILAGVETQYF.

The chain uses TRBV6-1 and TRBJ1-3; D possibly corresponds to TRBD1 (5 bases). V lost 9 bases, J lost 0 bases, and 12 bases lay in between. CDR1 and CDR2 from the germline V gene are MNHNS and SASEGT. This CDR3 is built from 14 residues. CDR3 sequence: CASGAGYSGNTIYF. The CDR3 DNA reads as TGTGCCAGTGGGGCAGGGTACTCTGGAAACACCATATATTTT.

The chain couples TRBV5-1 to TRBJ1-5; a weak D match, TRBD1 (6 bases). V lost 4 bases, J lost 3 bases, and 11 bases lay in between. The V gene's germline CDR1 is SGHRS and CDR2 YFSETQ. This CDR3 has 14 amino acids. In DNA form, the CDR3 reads TGCGCCAGCAGCCCGGGACACCCCAATCAGCCCCAGCATTTT. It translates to CASSPGHPNQPQHF.

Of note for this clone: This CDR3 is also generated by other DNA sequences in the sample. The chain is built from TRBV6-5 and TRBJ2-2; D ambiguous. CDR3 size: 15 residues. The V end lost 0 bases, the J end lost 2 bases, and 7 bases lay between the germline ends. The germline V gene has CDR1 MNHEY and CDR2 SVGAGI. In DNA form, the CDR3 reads TGTGCCAGCAGTTACTCTAGGGTAAACACCGGGGAGCTGTTTTTT. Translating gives CASSYSRVNTGELFF.

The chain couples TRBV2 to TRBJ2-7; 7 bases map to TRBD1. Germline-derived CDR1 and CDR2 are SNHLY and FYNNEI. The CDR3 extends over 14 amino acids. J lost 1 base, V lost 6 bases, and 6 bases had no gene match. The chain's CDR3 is CASRRQGQSYEQYF. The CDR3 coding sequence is TGTGCCAGCAGAAGACAGGGCCAATCCTACGAGCAGTACTTC.

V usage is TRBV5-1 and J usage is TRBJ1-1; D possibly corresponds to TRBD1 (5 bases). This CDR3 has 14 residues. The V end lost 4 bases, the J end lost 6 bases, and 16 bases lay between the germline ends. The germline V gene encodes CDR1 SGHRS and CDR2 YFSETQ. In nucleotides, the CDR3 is TGCGCCAGCAGCCCCATACAACAGGACGCTGAAGCTTTCTTT. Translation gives CASSPIQQDAEAFF.

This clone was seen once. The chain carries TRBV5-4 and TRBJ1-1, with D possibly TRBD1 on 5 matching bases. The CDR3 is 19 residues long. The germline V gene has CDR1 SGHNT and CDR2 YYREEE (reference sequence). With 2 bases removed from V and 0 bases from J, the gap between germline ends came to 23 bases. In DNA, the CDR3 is TGTGCCAGCAGCTTAGATCTGGGACGACGTATTTCTTTGAACACTGAAGCTTTCTTT. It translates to CASSLDLGRRISLNTEAFF.

DNA of the CDR3: TGTGCCAGCAGAGAAGCGGGTACCAGCTCCTACGAGCAGTACTTC. Translation gives CASREAGTSSYEQYF. The chain is built from TRBV25-1 and TRBJ2-7, with TRBD2 as a possible D gene (6 bases). The V gene lost 6 bases and the J gene lost 0 bases, with 15 bases spanning the gap. Germline CDR1 is MGHDK and CDR2 is SYGVNS. CDR3 length equals 15 residues.

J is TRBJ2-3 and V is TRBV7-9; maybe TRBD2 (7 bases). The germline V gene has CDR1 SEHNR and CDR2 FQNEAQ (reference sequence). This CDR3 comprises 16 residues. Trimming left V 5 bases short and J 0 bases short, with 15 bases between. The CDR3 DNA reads TGTGCCAGCAGCCCGAGGGGGGGAGCTAGCACAGATACGCAGTATTTT. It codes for CASSPRGGASTDTQYF.

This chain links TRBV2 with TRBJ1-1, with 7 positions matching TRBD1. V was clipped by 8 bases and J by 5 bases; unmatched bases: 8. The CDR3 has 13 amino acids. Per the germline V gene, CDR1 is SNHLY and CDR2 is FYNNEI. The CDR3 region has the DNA TGTGCCAGCGCAAGGGACAGTGGGACTGAAGCTTTCTTT. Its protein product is CASARDSGTEAFF.